This entry is about one TCR beta chain. The sample originates from a study of blood T cell repertoires in COVID-19. Across the whole study: There were acute and convalescent COVID-19 samples, and they came from the United States, Italy and Spain. Nucleic acid was either cDNA or gDNA, and it came from T cells, B-cell-depleted T cells, or PBMCs.

Original processing methods: Amplification with reference gene primers provided the estimates of nucleated cell counts. Profiling relied on immunoSEQ multiplex PCR, and the TCRdb table lists in-frame clones only, not all of them. Clone size and the V and J calls come from that table; the DNA yielded D and trimming. The repertoire holds about 330,000 clones, with over 75% as singletons. V lost 0 bases, J lost 0 bases, and 8 bases lay in between. Germline assignment: CDR1 LGHNA and CDR2 YNFKEQ. The CDR3 is made up of 15 amino acids. The sequence derives from a human donor in a cohort sampled during active COVID-19. The chain combines TRBV4-2 with TRBJ1-1, with D unresolved. Source material: peripheral blood. The CDR3, as DNA: TGTGCCAGCAGCCAAGAAAATTTCATGAACACTGAAGCTTTCTTT. This encodes CASSQENFMNTEAFF.